This is a list of T cell receptor beta chains from one sample in a study of blood T cell repertoires in COVID-19. Data came from immunoSEQ multiplex PCR; TCRdb stores just in-frame clones and leaves some out. Of about 150,000 clones listed, 75% to 90% are singletons. The sequenced sample consisted of peripheral blood. The receptors shown here come from a man older than 75 with acute or convalescent COVID-19. Both conserved end residues are part of each CDR3. The order of the fields is D gene, clone size, V gene, CDR3 length, J gene, CDR3 protein, CDR3 DNA. The D gene is left open where the match is weak. A clone size is listed for some rows: how often the clone was seen (once, few, many), or a class if it is expanded.

D gene: .; clone size: .; V gene: TRBV10-3; CDR3 length: 14; J gene: TRBJ1-6; CDR3 protein: CAISEAADNSPLHF; CDR3 DNA: TGTGCCATCAGTGAAGCGGCAGATAATTCACCCCTCCACTTT
D gene: .; clone size: .; V gene: TRBV7-6; CDR3 length: 16; J gene: TRBJ2-7; CDR3 protein: CASSSVRGRRPNEQYF; CDR3 DNA: TGTGCCAGCAGCTCCGTAAGGGGCCGACGTCCTAACGAGCAGTACTTC
D gene: .; clone size: .; V gene: TRBV7-9; CDR3 length: 15; J gene: TRBJ2-1; CDR3 protein: CASSLYPTGYNEQFF; CDR3 DNA: TGTGCCAGCAGCTTATACCCCACGGGATACAATGAGCAGTTCTTC
D gene: TRBD1; clone size: .; V gene: TRBV7-9; CDR3 length: 14; J gene: TRBJ1-4; CDR3 protein: CASSRQGGVEKLFF; CDR3 DNA: TGTGCCAGCAGCAGACAGGGAGGAGTCGAAAAACTGTTTTTT
D gene: TRBD1; clone size: once; V gene: TRBV5-1; CDR3 length: 15; J gene: TRBJ2-1; CDR3 protein: CASSQTGGSYNEQFF; CDR3 DNA: TGCGCCAGCAGCCAAACAGGGGGCTCCTACAATGAGCAGTTCTTC
D gene: TRBD1; clone size: .; V gene: TRBV28; CDR3 length: 13; J gene: TRBJ2-1; CDR3 protein: CASRAGTGGEQFF; CDR3 DNA: TGTGCCAGCAGGGCCGGGACAGGGGGTGAGCAGTTCTTC
D gene: .; clone size: .; V gene: TRBV27; CDR3 length: 16; J gene: TRBJ1-5; CDR3 protein: CASSLVGEGQGQPQHF; CDR3 DNA: TGTGCCAGCAGTTTAGTGGGGGAGGGGCAGGGTCAGCCCCAGCATTTT
D gene: TRBD1; clone size: .; V gene: TRBV19; CDR3 length: 17; J gene: TRBJ2-2; CDR3 protein: CASSTQQGRKDTGELFF; CDR3 DNA: TGTGCCAGTAGTACACAACAGGGGCGAAAGGACACCGGGGAGCTGTTTTTT
D gene: .; clone size: .; V gene: TRBV28; CDR3 length: 12; J gene: TRBJ2-7; CDR3 protein: CATAPGGYEQYF; CDR3 DNA: TGTGCCACGGCCCCCGGGGGTTACGAGCAGTACTTC
D gene: TRBD2; clone size: .; V gene: TRBV5-1; CDR3 length: 16; J gene: TRBJ2-1; CDR3 protein: CASSGTLAGGYNEQFF; CDR3 DNA: TGCGCCAGCAGCGGAACCCTAGCGGGGGGCTACAATGAGCAGTTCTTC
D gene: TRBD2; clone size: few; V gene: TRBV7-9; CDR3 length: 17; J gene: TRBJ2-5; CDR3 protein: CASSLASGGAVQETQYF; CDR3 DNA: TGTGCCAGCAGCTTAGCTAGCGGGGGGGCCGTCCAAGAGACCCAGTACTTC
D gene: TRBD1; clone size: .; V gene: TRBV4-1; CDR3 length: 16; J gene: TRBJ1-5; CDR3 protein: CASSPGTARGNQPQHF; CDR3 DNA: TGCGCCAGCAGCCCCGGGACAGCGAGGGGCAATCAGCCCCAGCATTTT
D gene: TRBD1; clone size: .; V gene: TRBV19; CDR3 length: 14; J gene: TRBJ2-1; CDR3 protein: CASSGGQNYNEQFF; CDR3 DNA: TGTGCCAGTAGTGGGGGACAGAACTACAATGAGCAGTTCTTC
D gene: .; clone size: .; V gene: TRBV28; CDR3 length: 15; J gene: TRBJ2-7; CDR3 protein: CASSTTSPGSYEQYF; CDR3 DNA: TGTGCCAGCAGCACTACTAGTCCGGGCTCCTACGAGCAGTACTTC
D gene: TRBD2; clone size: .; V gene: TRBV5-4; CDR3 length: 16; J gene: TRBJ2-5; CDR3 protein: CASSLRTSGGHETQYF; CDR3 DNA: TGTGCCAGCAGCTTGCGGACTAGCGGGGGGCATGAGACCCAGTACTTC
D gene: .; clone size: .; V gene: TRBV4-1; CDR3 length: 14; J gene: TRBJ1-4; CDR3 protein: CASSQVILNVKLFF; CDR3 DNA: TGCGCCAGCAGCCAAGTTATCCTAAATGTAAAACTGTTTTTT
D gene: .; clone size: .; V gene: TRBV5-1; CDR3 length: 16; J gene: TRBJ1-6; CDR3 protein: CASSVTVSSYNSPLHF; CDR3 DNA: TGCGCCAGCAGCGTAACAGTAAGCTCCTATAATTCACCCCTCCACTTT
D gene: .; clone size: .; V gene: TRBV18; CDR3 length: 14; J gene: TRBJ2-7; CDR3 protein: CASSPASVPYEQYF; CDR3 DNA: TGTGCCAGCTCACCCGCTAGCGTACCCTACGAGCAGTACTTC
D gene: TRBD1; clone size: .; V gene: TRBV27; CDR3 length: 21; J gene: TRBJ1-5; CDR3 protein: CASSCRETTETPGQDDQPQHF; CDR3 DNA: TGTGCCAGCAGTTGCCGCGAAACGACGGAGACCCCGGGACAGGACGATCAGCCCCAGCATTTT
D gene: .; clone size: .; V gene: TRBV6-5; CDR3 length: 15; J gene: TRBJ1-1; CDR3 protein: CASSDSGQMNTEAFF; CDR3 DNA: TGTGCCAGCAGTGACTCAGGACAGATGAACACTGAAGCTTTCTTT
D gene: .; clone size: .; V gene: TRBV19; CDR3 length: 14; J gene: TRBJ1-5; CDR3 protein: CASSIAGGGQPQHF; CDR3 DNA: TGTGCCAGTAGTATTGCGGGGGGCGGACAGCCCCAGCATTTT
D gene: TRBD2; clone size: .; V gene: TRBV3-1/TRBV3-2; CDR3 length: 16; J gene: TRBJ2-1; CDR3 protein: CASSLPGTSVYNEQFF; CDR3 DNA: TGTGCCAGCAGCCTTCCCGGGACTAGCGTATACAATGAGCAGTTCTTC
D gene: .; clone size: few; V gene: TRBV27; CDR3 length: 15; J gene: TRBJ2-5; CDR3 protein: CASSPFRDSGSGQYF; CDR3 DNA: TGTGCCAGCAGTCCATTTAGGGATAGCGGATCGGGCCAGTACTTC
D gene: TRBD2; clone size: once; V gene: TRBV7-2; CDR3 length: 16; J gene: TRBJ2-5; CDR3 protein: CASRPGTSGGQETQYF; CDR3 DNA: TGTGCCAGCAGACCCGGTACTAGCGGGGGCCAAGAGACCCAGTACTTC